This TCR beta chain derives from a study of T cells in Graves' hyperthyroidism and ophthalmopathy. The V end lost 3 bases, the J end lost 1 base, and 3 bases lay between the germline ends. The germline V gene encodes CDR1 KGHDR and CDR2 SFDVKD. The CDR3 contains 12 residues. A few counts support this clonotype. From RNA transcripts, TCR beta CDR3 regions were amplified. The HTBI primer set drove a first-round RT-PCR of the TCR CDR3. Each CDR3 protein is one row after TCRdb ran MiXCR on the multiplex PCR reads. Among more than 550,000 distinct CDR3 sequences listed, roughly a sixth were seen once. Material: blood. The TCR was taken from a man aged 45-65 years with Graves' hyperthyroidism. The chain has TRBV24-1 and TRBJ2-7; D is ambiguous. The CDR3 protein is CATSDQSYEQYF. CDR3 DNA: TGTGCCACCAGTGATCAATCCTACGAGCAGTACTTC.